The 22 T cell receptor beta chains in this list originate from one sample, sequenced in a study of blood T cell repertoires in COVID-19. Only in-frame clones appear in the TCRdb table, and some are missing; sequencing was by immunoSEQ multiplex PCR. The sample consists of 300,000 to 400,000 clones, roughly 90% of them appearing once. Sequencing input: peripheral blood. These receptors were collected from a woman in her seventies with COVID-19, enrolled during active disease.

This chain uses TRBV2 with TRBJ1-2; tentative D call: TRBD1 (5 bases). Germline V CDR1 and CDR2: SNHLY, FYNNEI. This CDR3 has 14 amino acids. V lost 1 base and J lost 4, with 10 bases in between. The CDR3 nucleotides are TGTGCCAGCAGTGAAGGCAGGGCGAGCTATGGCTACACCTTC. Translating gives CASSEGRASYGYTF.

The CDR3 spells CASSYALGTNSYEQYF. CDR3 coding DNA: TGTGCCAGCAGTTACGCCCTCGGGACTAACTCCTACGAGCAGTACTTC. J is TRBJ2-7 and V is TRBV28, with TRBD2 matching 7 bases. This CDR3 has 16 amino acids. Germline loops: CDR1 MDHEN, CDR2 SYDVKM. Unmatched junction bases numbered 9, after V lost 4 bases and J lost 0 bases.

This clone came up once. The genes are TRBV27 and TRBJ1-6; unclear D gene. The V end lost 6 bases, the J end lost 7 bases, and 13 bases lay between the germline ends. CDR3 length: 14 amino acids. CDR1 is MNHEY, CDR2 SMNVEV, per germline (reference sequence). CDR3 sequence reads: CASREAPRNSPLHF. Here the CDR3 DNA reads TGTGCCAGCAGAGAGGCGCCCCGAAATTCACCCCTCCACTTT.

This chain uses TRBV4-3 with TRBJ1-1; 7 nucleotides match TRBD1. The CDR3 is 14 amino acids. V dropped 6 bases and J dropped 4; count of bases not matched to a gene: 8. Germline V lookup: CDR1 LGHNA, CDR2 YSLEER. As DNA, the CDR3 is TGCGCCAGCAGACTGGATGAGGGGGCCACTGAAGCTTTCTTT. It specifies CASRLDEGATEAFF.

The J gene is TRBJ2-5, the V gene TRBV6-5, with D unclear. Trimming took off 6 bases at V and 5 bases at J, with 10 bases between the two ends. The CDR3 has 12 amino acids. CDR1 is MNHEY, CDR2 SVGAGI, per germline. The CDR3 nucleotides read TGTGCCAGCAGCACTATTGGGGAGACCCAGTACTTC. Translation gives CASSTIGETQYF.

This chain's CDR3 is CAWTPQVGTEAFF. Written as DNA, the CDR3 is TGTGCCTGGACCCCGCAGGTGGGCACTGAAGCTTTCTTT. The V gene is TRBV30, the J gene TRBJ1-1; no clear D. Germline V gene data show CDR1 as GTSNPN and CDR2 as SVGIG (reference sequence). Trimming shortened V by 4 bases and J by 4 bases, and 13 bases separated the two germline ends. The CDR3 has 13 residues.

The count of this clone is one. The V and J genes are TRBV5-6 and TRBJ1-2; a weak D match, TRBD1 (6 bases). V was cut by 0 bases and J by 6 bases, with 9 bases left in between. This CDR3 is 13 amino acids long. Germline V gene data show CDR1 as SGHDT and CDR2 as YYEEEE. CDR3 amino acids: CASSLAGGNGYTF. Written as DNA, the CDR3 is TGTGCCAGCAGCTTGGCTGGGGGCAATGGCTACACCTTC.

In regard to this clone: Additional DNA sequences in this sample encode the identical CDR3. V is TRBV28 and J is TRBJ2-7; 8 bases are shared with TRBD2. V trimming: 1 base; J trimming: 3 bases; junction bases outside the gene matches: 2. The V gene's germline CDR1 is MDHEN and CDR2 SYDVKM. CDR3 length: 14 amino acids. The CDR3 region has the DNA TGTGCCAGCAGTTTATTGGCGGGGGGCTACGAGCAGTACTTC. It yields the protein CASSLLAGGYEQYF.

V usage is TRBV25-1 and J usage is TRBJ1-3; TRBD1 aligns across 11 bases. J was trimmed by 4 bases and V by 6 bases; bases with no gene match: 8. This CDR3 contains 16 residues. In germline, CDR1 is MGHDK, CDR2 SYGVNS. In DNA form, the CDR3 reads TGTGCCAGCAGCCTTGGGAGGACAGGGGGCGGAAACACCATATATTTT. Its translation is CASSLGRTGGGNTIYF.

The chain has TRBV27 and TRBJ1-2, with 8 bases lining up with TRBD1. Germline V gene sequence: CDR1 MNHEY, CDR2 SMNVEV (reference sequence). V shed 5 bases and J 0 bases; nucleotides not matched to a gene: 5. The CDR3 has 15 residues. The CDR3 region has the DNA TGTGCCAGCAGTCCGACAGGGGTAGCTAACTATGGCTACACCTTC. Its translation: CASSPTGVANYGYTF.

V is TRBV11-2 and J is TRBJ1-2; maybe TRBD1 (5 bases). Between the trimmed V and J ends, which lost 5 bases and 14 bases, there was a span of 24 bases. The germline V gene encodes CDR1 SGHAT and CDR2 FQNNGV. The CDR3 totals 14 residues. CDR3 in amino acids: CASSAGGRGEGKTF. The DNA of the CDR3 is TGTGCCAGCAGCGCCGGAGGACGCGGGGAGGGGAAGACCTTC.

The chain employs TRBV28 and TRBJ1-2, with 9 positions matching TRBD1. The CDR3 consists of 13 residues. V lost 6 bases, J lost 9 bases, and 8 bases stayed unmatched. Per germline, CDR1 MDHEN and CDR2 SYDVKM. This chain's CDR3 is CASRPPDRGSYTF. Here the CDR3 DNA reads TGTGCCAGCAGGCCCCCTGACAGGGGGAGCTACACCTTC.

This chain uses TRBV10-3 with TRBJ2-1; 10 bases are a match to TRBD2. The CDR3 is 18 residues long. Germline CDR1 is ENHRY and CDR2 is SYGVKD. V shed 0 bases and J 6 bases; nucleotides not matched to a gene: 11. CDR3 in amino acids: CAISESRIAGGPGNEQFF. DNA of the CDR3: TGTGCCATCAGTGAGTCGCGGATAGCGGGGGGCCCGGGCAATGAGCAGTTCTTC.

The chain combines TRBV10-1 with TRBJ2-7; TRBD1 might be the D (6 bases). The CDR3 extends over 14 amino acids. V shed 3 bases and J shed 4 bases, with 13 bases lying between them. In germline, CDR1 is WNHNN, CDR2 SYGVQD (reference sequence). The CDR3 DNA reads as TGCGCCAGCAGTGATTCAGGGGACCTATACGAGCAGTACTTC. This codes for CASSDSGDLYEQYF.

The gene calls are TRBV29-1 and TRBJ1-1; D remains ambiguous. V shed 5 bases and J shed 4 bases, with 11 bases lying between them. Germline CDR1 is SQVTM and CDR2 is ANQGSEA. This CDR3 is built from 12 residues. The CDR3 sequence is CSVLISGTEAFF. Here the CDR3 DNA reads TGCAGCGTTCTTATCAGCGGCACTGAAGCTTTCTTT.

V usage is TRBV7-9 and J usage is TRBJ2-7; no definite D call. Germline assignment: CDR1 SEHNR and CDR2 FQNEAQ (reference sequence). This CDR3 contains 14 residues. Trimming removed 5 bases from V and 2 bases from J, with 13 bases in between. DNA for the CDR3: TGTGCCAGCAGCCCGCGCATTCTCCCCTACGAGCAGTACTTC. It yields the protein CASSPRILPYEQYF.

CDR3 protein: CASSLGQRTEAFF. The DNA for the CDR3 is TGCGCCAGCAGCTTGGGGCAGCGGACTGAAGCTTTCTTT. This chain connects TRBV5-1 to TRBJ1-1; D remains unclear. Germline lookup yields CDR1 SGHRS and CDR2 YFSETQ. Trimming took 0 bases from V and 5 from J, leaving 8 bases between them. The CDR3 runs to 13 residues.

The gene calls are TRBV4-3 and TRBJ2-7; the D gene is possibly TRBD2 (6 bases). CDR3 size: 13 residues. Looked up from germline, CDR1 is LGHNA and CDR2 is YSLEER. V shed 0 bases and J shed 11 bases, with 14 bases lying between them. CDR3 sequence reads: CASSQDEEGREYF. The CDR3 coding sequence is TGCGCCAGCAGCCAAGATGAGGAGGGTCGGGAGTACTTC.

The chain uses TRBV7-2 and TRBJ2-3, with D possibly TRBD2 on 6 matching bases. CDR1 SGHTA and CDR2 FQGNSA come from the germline V gene. The CDR3 has 15 amino acids. V lost 1 base to trimming and J lost 5 bases, with 13 bases between them. The CDR3 spells CASSLENGGQDTQYF. The CDR3 nucleotides read TGTGCCAGCAGCTTAGAGAACGGGGGTCAAGATACGCAGTATTTT.

This chain uses TRBV5-1 with TRBJ2-5; D remains unclear. This CDR3 is 15 amino acids long. Germline CDR1 SGHRS, CDR2 YFSETQ. The ends were cut back, 0 bases at V and 2 bases at J, with 11 bases in the middle. The CDR3 here is CASSLVGTDQETQYF. The CDR3 DNA reads TGCGCCAGCAGCTTGGTTGGCACAGATCAAGAGACCCAGTACTTC.

The rearrangement links TRBV18 to TRBJ2-6; 7 nucleotides agree with TRBD2. The V and J ends lost 8 bases and 2 bases, in that order; junction bases with no gene match: 6. The CDR3 runs 15 residues. Germline CDR1 KGHSH, CDR2 LQKENI. In nucleotides, the CDR3 is TGTGCCAGCGTACCAGGGAGGGCTGGGGCCAACGTCCTGACTTTC. Residues: CASVPGRAGANVLTF. Using reference TRBV18 and TRBJ2-6 for the parts outside the CDR3, the full variable domain is NAGVMQNPRHLVRRRGQEARLRCSPMKGHSHVYWYRQLPEEGLKFMVYLQKENIIDESGMPKERFSAEFPKEGPSILRIQQVVRGDSAAYFCASVPGRAGANVLTFGAGSRLTVL.

The V call is TRBV10-3, the J call TRBJ2-1; 12 bases agree with TRBD1. The germline gives CDR1 ENHRY, CDR2 SYGVKD. The length of the CDR3 is 13 residues. Trimming took 8 bases from V and 8 from J; bases not matched to a gene: 4. DNA of the CDR3: TGTGCCATCGGGGACAGGGGGCGGGATGAGCAGTTCTTC. Its translation is CAIGDRGRDEQFF.